Here is one T cell receptor beta chain with its context. What this receptor recognizes is not known. Base-call qualities are not available, and no considerably larger clone is one nucleotide away. This specimen comes from a study of T cell responses to AZD1222 COVID-19 vaccine (TCRdb year 2021). With regard to the full study: AZD1222 recipients given second doses at about 4 weeks or at about 12 weeks were pooled, since spike-specific TCR depth and breadth were not found to differ between the two schedules. TCR sequencing was performed for 230 to 250 trial participants, of whom around 200 were given two doses of AZD1222 and around 25 were given two doses of MenACWY control vaccine. Trial participants were enrolled by age into subgroups of 18-55, 56-69 and 70-plus years, and roughly 160, 29 and 62 TCR-sequenced participants, respectively, were included in these subgroups.

The CDR3 regions of human TCRbeta chains were subjected to immunosequencing. In the source study's methods: Repertoire TCRs were matched against a reference library of SARS-CoV-2-specific TCRs generated with the MIRA antigen-specificity platform. Breadth was defined as the fraction of unique TCRs that were SARS-CoV-2-associated, and depth was defined as the fraction of total T cells that were SARS-CoV-2-associated. Each spike-specific TCR was assigned to its reactive spike region and to a CD4 or CD8 class using the MIRA data. Log10-transformed breadth and depth values were compared by one-way ANOVA with Sidak's multiple comparisons tests. TCRdb re-hosts the immuneACCESS table, in-frame sequences only. Its copies lack some clones; in the studies checked, an unresolved V gene accounts for under half of them, and the cause for the rest is not known. The DNA was the basis for D and trimming; V, J and clone size are from that table. For this sample there are about 110,000 clones; around 94% appear just once. More than 2% of the sample comes from the top ten.

Overall results and qualifications from the work: Because no day 14 peak-response samples were available, repertoires were characterized only after the peak T cell response. After two AZD1222 doses, spike-specific TCR breadth and depth were significantly higher than at day 0 and than in MenACWY recipients. The whole spike protein was spanned by vaccine-associated CD4 TCRs, and dominant responses were seen in regions 160-218 and 743-854. Conclusions about previously exposed vaccinees are limited because only 6 or 7 AZD1222 recipients were SARS-CoV-2 seropositive at baseline. In the small 56-69-year group, the increase in depth fell short of significance, most likely because of low power. Participants were mostly white British and included more females than males, and it was suggested by the authors that clonal diversity may have been underestimated. Reportedly, almost half of the unique spike-specific TCRs recognized epitopes lying outside the regions that are mutated in the B.1.351 and B.1.1.7 variants.

Per the publication, the time point label means: baseline before first vaccination. The vaccinee samples were drawn from two UK trials, COV001 and COV002, one of which was a single-blind randomized controlled phase 2/3 trial testing AZD1222 (ChAdOx1 nCoV-19) in healthy adults. Trial participant PBMC samples were collected at day 0 and day 28 after the second dose for TCRbeta chain sequencing. V and J are trimmed by 4 bases and 6 bases, and the gene matches miss 10 bases of the junction. Sequences SQVTM (CDR1) and ANQGSEA (CDR2) are obtained from the germline V gene. From the cysteine through the phenylalanine, the CDR3 covers 14 amino acids. Solely the CDR3 DNA is kept, with 42 bases framed from the first base.

The sequence was collected from an adult in good health. The chain employs TRBV29-1 and TRBJ2-7; 9 of the junction bases match TRBD2. The specimen comprised peripheral blood, sampled on day 0 of AZD1222 vaccination. CDR3 loop: CSVAWVAGESEQYF. At the DNA level, the sequence is TGCAGCGTTGCGTGGGTAGCGGGGGAGAGCGAGCAGTACTTC.